These 13 T cell receptor beta chains were all obtained from the same sample, sequenced in a study of cytomegalovirus exposure and HLA in healthy donors. 60 Vbeta and 13 Jbeta primers were used in PCR. Profiled with immunoSEQ multiplex PCR; TCRdb holds only in-frame clones, not every one. This sample carries roughly 200,000 clones, 77% of them seen once, and the ten largest clones take about 4%. Sequenced material: PBMCs. The receptor source for this set is a woman in her sixties in good health and CMV-seropositive.

The rearrangement joins TRBV19 to TRBJ2-7, with D possibly matching TRBD1 (6 bases). V was trimmed by 0 bases and J by 2 bases, leaving 8 bases between them. The CDR3 runs 14 residues. Germline V gene sequence: CDR1 LNHDA, CDR2 SQIVND (reference sequence). CDR3: CASSIDPGAYEQYF. As DNA, the CDR3 is TGTGCCAGTAGTATAGATCCAGGGGCCTACGAGCAGTACTTC.

The rearrangement uses TRBV4-3 and TRBJ2-7, with TRBD2 matching over 7 bases. V shed 5 bases and J 5 bases; nucleotides not matched to a gene: 15. This CDR3 is 16 amino acids long. Germline V CDR1 and CDR2: LGHNA, YSLEER. The CDR3 region is CASSVRTGTGGNEQYF. DNA for the CDR3: TGCGCCAGCAGCGTACGAACCGGGACGGGGGGTAACGAGCAGTACTTC.

This clone was observed a handful of times. The chain recombines TRBV28 with TRBJ1-5; tentatively, D is TRBD1 (5 bases). Germline V lookup: CDR1 MDHEN, CDR2 SYDVKM. V lost 7 bases, J lost 7 bases, and 11 bases lay in between. This CDR3 region has 12 residues. CDR3 nucleotide sequence: TGTGCCAGCATGGGGGGAGGACAGCCCCAGCATTTT. Translating it yields CASMGGGQPQHF.

The rearrangement joins TRBV9 to TRBJ2-5; 10 bases are shared with TRBD2. This CDR3 has 22 amino acids. Germline trimming cut 0 bases from V and 1 base from J; bases unmatched to any gene: 21. The germline gives CDR1 SGDLS, CDR2 YYNGEE. CDR3 in DNA: TGTGCCAGCAGCGTAGGGGCCCCCAGGGAGCGGGGGGGCCGAAGGGTCCAAGAGACCCAGTACTTC. This sequence encodes CASSVGAPRERGGRRVQETQYF.

The chain combines TRBV30 with TRBJ1-2, with D hard to call. V dropped 0 bases and J dropped 0 bases, with 11 bases sitting between them. From germline, CDR1 is GTSNPN and CDR2 SVGIG (reference sequence). The CDR3 extends over 15 amino acids. The CDR3 loop is CAWSVTRISNYGYTF. CDR3 sequence (DNA): TGTGCCTGGAGTGTAACGAGGATCTCTAACTATGGCTACACCTTC.

V gene TRBV2 combines with J gene TRBJ1-2, with D uncertain. The CDR3 contains 12 residues. The germline V gene encodes CDR1 SNHLY and CDR2 FYNNEI. Trimming removed 8 bases at V and 8 bases at J, with 15 bases between. The CDR3 nucleotides are TGTGCCAGCCAACTTACCTCGCGGGGCTACACCTTC. Its translation is CASQLTSRGYTF.

The chain carries TRBV5-1 and TRBJ2-1; 10 bases line up with TRBD2. The length of the CDR3 is 15 residues. CDR1 SGHRS and CDR2 YFSETQ come from the germline V gene. The V gene end was trimmed by 0 bases and the J gene end by 4 bases; junction bases not matched to a gene: 1. CDR3 loop: CASSLGTSGYNEQFF. DNA for the CDR3: TGCGCCAGCAGCTTGGGGACTAGCGGATACAATGAGCAGTTCTTC.

This clone was counted between two and nine times. The chain is built from TRBV6-1 and TRBJ2-1, with D possibly matching TRBD2 (5 bases). V was trimmed by 11 bases and J by 5 bases, leaving 13 bases between them. The CDR3 is 12 amino acids. CDR1 and CDR2 from the germline V gene are MNHNS and SASEGT. The CDR3 here is CACSVRDNEQFF. For the CDR3, the DNA is TGTGCCTGCTCGGTGAGGGACAATGAGCAGTTCTTC.

The chain is built from TRBV4-2 and TRBJ2-1, with D maybe TRBD2 (6 bases). V was pared by 0 bases and J by 4 bases, with 13 bases between. CDR3 length equals 16 residues. CDR1 is LGHNA, CDR2 YNFKEQ, per germline. The CDR3 coding sequence is TGTGCCAGCAGCCAAGAAGGTTGGCGGGATTACAATGAGCAGTTCTTC. Its translation: CASSQEGWRDYNEQFF.

This clone was seen more than once but under ten times. The chain couples TRBV5-8 to TRBJ2-7; 8 bases are shared with TRBD2. The germline V gene encodes CDR1 SGHTS and CDR2 YDEGEE. This CDR3 has 13 amino acids. With 0 bases clipped from V and 7 bases from J, the junction kept 3 bases outside the gene matches. The CDR3 sequence is CASSLASGGEQYF. The CDR3 nucleotides are TGTGCCAGCAGCTTGGCCTCGGGGGGGGAGCAGTACTTC.

The chain is built from TRBV6-4 and TRBJ1-1; 7 bases are a match to TRBD1. V was pared by 6 bases and J by 2 bases, with 3 bases of the junction left unmatched. The germline V gene encodes CDR1 MRHNA and CDR2 SNTAGT. CDR3 length: 13 amino acids. The CDR3 coding sequence is TGTGCCAGCAGCCGGGACAGCAACACTGAAGCTTTCTTT. Its protein is CASSRDSNTEAFF.

The chain couples TRBV7-9 to TRBJ2-7; 7 bases are a match to TRBD2. CDR3 length equals 16 residues. J gave up 0 bases and V 5 bases, and 10 bases lay outside the gene matches. CDR1 is SEHNR, CDR2 FQNEAQ, per germline (reference sequence). The CDR3: CASSGATSLSSYEQYF. The CDR3 nucleotides read TGTGCCAGCAGCGGCGCGACTAGCCTGAGCTCCTACGAGCAGTACTTC.

V usage is TRBV30 and J usage is TRBJ2-7, with TRBD2 identical over 10 bases. Unmatched junction bases numbered 10, after V lost 5 bases and J lost 3 bases. This CDR3 region has 15 residues. Germline CDR1 and CDR2: GTSNPN and SVGIG (reference sequence). The DNA of the CDR3 is TGTGCCTGGGGCACCTGGACTAGCGGAAACTACGAGCAGTACTTC. The encoded protein is CAWGTWTSGNYEQYF.